The TCR beta chain described here comes from a study of T cells in Graves' hyperthyroidism and ophthalmopathy. Study details: Peripheral blood draws took place at initial diagnosis, ahead of any treatment.

This clonotype was counted between two and nine times. Germline CDR1 and CDR2: MNHEY and SMNVEV (reference sequence). The V gene lost 6 bases and the J gene lost 8 bases, with 16 bases spanning the gap. This CDR3 is 13 amino acids long. Clinicians diagnosed patients from clinical symptoms, serum thyroxine and TRAb, thyroid ultrasound and orbital computed tomography. Using RNA transcripts as the source, TCR beta CDR3 regions were amplified. RT-PCR in the first round (using the HTBI primer set) targeted the TCR CDR3. Each CDR3 protein is one row after TCRdb ran MiXCR on the multiplex PCR reads. The table includes more than 300,000 distinct CDR3 sequences, approximately 14% detected once.

Material for sequencing was blood. The rearrangement links TRBV27 to TRBJ1-2; the D gene is possibly TRBD1 (5 bases). The receptor was isolated from a woman in her 30s with Graves' hyperthyroidism. The CDR3 nucleotides read TGTGCCAGCAGCCTCCTAGGGGCCGGCGGCTACACCTTC. It encodes CASSLLGAGGYTF.